The rows below give T cell receptor beta chains drawn from one sample of a study of technical replicates of blood from several donors. The data were produced by immunoSEQ multiplex PCR, yet TCRdb's version contains in-frame clones alone and is incomplete. Among under 70,000 clones listed, around 84% were seen once. Input material: PBMCs. These receptors originate from a human donor in good health. Some clones in this sample may be carry-over from other donors' samples. CDR3s include the opening cysteine and the closing phenylalanine or tryptophan. D genes are given only for firm matches. For some rows the clone size is stated as once, few or many, or as a class when expanded; others skip it.

. TRBJ2-1 TRBV7-2 TRBD1 CASSPDRASYNEQFF TGTGCCAGCAGCCCCGACAGGGCTTCCTACAATGAGCAGTTCTTC
. TRBJ1-5 TRBV6-5 TRBD1 CASSKTGGNQPQHF TGTGCCAGCAGCAAAACAGGGGGGAATCAGCCCCAGCATTTT
. TRBJ1-5 TRBV4-1 . CASSQDRWERGFNQPQHF TGCGCCAGCAGCCAAGACAGGTGGGAGAGGGGGTTCAATCAGCCCCAGCATTTT
. TRBJ1-6 TRBV18 . CASSPSGNSPLHF TGTGCCAGCTCACCATCGGGTAATTCACCCCTCCACTTT
. TRBJ2-7 TRBV13 . CASSFSAPGPNEQYF TGTGCCAGCAGCTTCTCCGCGCCTGGGCCTAACGAGCAGTACTTC
few TRBJ1-1 TRBV7-6 . CASSLSLNTEAFF TGTGCCAGCAGTCTTTCTTTGAACACTGAAGCTTTCTTT
. TRBJ2-1 TRBV5-1 TRBD2 CASSTGRAYNEQFF TGCGCCAGCAGCACGGGGAGGGCCTACAATGAGCAGTTCTTC
. TRBJ1-1 TRBV5-4 . CASSLVGTLSAFF TGTGCCAGCAGCTTGGTCGGGACTCTTTCTGCTTTCTTT
. TRBJ2-7 TRBV7-2 TRBD1 CASSQGQLYEQYF TGTGCCAGCAGCCAGGGACAGCTCTACGAGCAGTACTTC
. TRBJ1-2 TRBV6-5 . CASRAIPENYGYTF TGTGCCAGCAGAGCAATTCCGGAGAACTATGGCTACACCTTC
. TRBJ2-3 TRBV7-9 . CASSFGTLTDTQYF TGTGCCAGCAGCTTCGGTACCCTGACAGATACGCAGTATTTT
. TRBJ2-5 TRBV2 . CASSRMEIQETQYF TGTGCCAGCAGCAGAATGGAGATTCAAGAGACCCAGTACTTC
medium-sized TRBJ2-7 TRBV29-1 . CSVEVQANYEQYF TGCAGCGTTGAAGTACAGGCGAACTACGAGCAGTACTTC
. TRBJ2-5 TRBV7-2 . CASSFGRETQYF TGTGCCAGCAGCTTTGGGAGGGAGACCCAGTACTTC
once TRBJ2-5 TRBV10-3 . CAISEGAREETQYF TGTGCCATCAGTGAGGGGGCTCGGGAGGAGACCCAGTACTTC
. TRBJ2-2 TRBV29-1 . CSVVPGDPSGELFF TGCAGCGTTGTTCCCGGGGATCCCTCCGGGGAGCTGTTTTTT
few TRBJ2-7 TRBV5-1 TRBD1 CASSVDRGRTYEQYF TGCGCCAGCAGCGTCGACAGGGGGCGTACCTACGAGCAGTACTTC
. TRBJ2-5 TRBV7-2 TRBD2 CASSLVGLAGGETQYF TGTGCCAGCAGCTTAGTAGGCCTAGCGGGGGGAGAGACCCAGTACTTC
once TRBJ2-2 TRBV6-6 . CASSPTVNTGELFF TGTGCCAGCAGTCCGACAGTGAACACCGGGGAGCTGTTTTTT
. TRBJ2-1 TRBV6-4 TRBD1 CASSDSPGQGGNEQFF TGTGCCAGCAGTGACTCCCCGGGACAGGGTGGTAATGAGCAGTTCTTC
. TRBJ1-6 TRBV6-6 TRBD1 CASSYGRGRDSPLHF TGTGCCAGCAGTTACGGTAGGGGGCGGGATTCACCCCTCCACTTT
. TRBJ1-4 TRBV4-1 TRBD1 CASSQPGQGGEKLFF TGCGCCAGCAGCCAACCGGGACAGGGAGGCGAAAAACTGTTTTTT
. TRBJ2-1 TRBV5-4 . CASSLTGNEQFF TGTGCCAGCAGCCTTACAGGGAATGAGCAGTTCTTC
. TRBJ1-2 TRBV29-1 TRBD1 CSVEGRGPNYGYTF TGCAGCGTTGAAGGCAGGGGGCCTAACTATGGCTACACCTTC
. TRBJ1-6 TRBV18 . CASSPTSQASSYNSPLHF TGTGCCAGCTCACCAACGTCCCAGGCGAGCTCCTATAATTCACCCCTCCACTTT
. TRBJ1-6 TRBV19 . CASSSTVSAGSPLHF TGTGCCAGTAGTAGTACCGTCAGTGCGGGGTCACCCCTCCACTTT
few TRBJ2-2 TRBV29-1 . CSALTPGNAGELFF TGCAGCGCCCTAACCCCAGGGAACGCCGGGGAGCTGTTTTTT
. TRBJ2-3 TRBV7-2 TRBD2 CASSLGSSGGRFTQYF TGTGCCAGCAGCTTAGGGTCTAGCGGGGGGAGATTTACGCAGTATTTT
. TRBJ2-2 TRBV7-2 TRBD1 CASSIGARDRSFGELFF TGTGCCAGCAGCATCGGAGCCCGGGACAGATCGTTTGGGGAGCTGTTTTTT
. TRBJ2-2 TRBV7-6 TRBD2 CASSPTSGSYTGELFF TGTGCCAGCAGCCCAACTAGCGGGAGCTACACCGGGGAGCTGTTTTTT
once TRBJ1-1 TRBV7-3 . CASSRGGNTEAFF TGTGCCAGCAGCAGGGGGGGGAACACTGAAGCTTTCTTT
. TRBJ1-2 TRBV29-1 . CSALGWYGYTF TGCAGCGCCCTCGGGTGGTATGGCTACACCTTC
. TRBJ2-5 TRBV5-4 TRBD2 CASSFAGGRETQYF TGTGCCAGCAGCTTTGCGGGGGGGAGGGAGACCCAGTACTTC
. TRBJ1-4 TRBV4-3 . CASSPRGQLNEKLFF TGCGCCAGCAGCCCGAGAGGGCAGCTTAATGAAAAACTGTTTTTT
. TRBJ2-2 TRBV7-2 . CASSYRLVNTGELFF TGTGCCAGCAGCTATCGACTAGTCAACACCGGGGAGCTGTTTTTT
. TRBJ2-1 TRBV30 TRBD2 CAWTSGTYNEQFF TGTGCCTGGACTAGCGGGACCTACAATGAGCAGTTCTTC
. TRBJ2-5 TRBV11-2 TRBD1 CASSQGQGGGETQYF TGTGCCAGCAGCCAGGGACAGGGAGGGGGAGAGACCCAGTACTTC